This TCR beta chain was found in a study of vaccination effects on CD4 cells after COVID-19. Measured with immunoSEQ multiplex PCR; TCRdb has only the in-frame clones, and not every one. The data show more than 20,000 clones, over 70% seen once. Sequencing was preceded by expansion of antigen-specific CD4+ T cells with viral peptide pools in the ViraFEST assay. CD4+ T cell isolation took place after about 11 days of culture. Convalescent patients had PCR-confirmed SARS-CoV-2 infection between March and December 2020. Wells each received around 2 million PBMC, cultured with approximately 9.1 IU/ml IL-2 and around 9.8 ug/ml peptides. IL-2 medium was substituted for half the medium on days 3 and 7. Notes on this clone: Its specificity is unknown.

Germline CDR1 is SGHRS and CDR2 is YFSETQ. V lost 0 bases, J lost 6 bases, and 17 bases lay in between. The CDR3 extends over 16 amino acids. The sequencing here drew on CD4+ T cells from PBMCs cultured with a peptide pool, taken before COVID-19 vaccination. The clonotype was recovered from a human donor who had a prior SARS-CoV-2 infection. The V gene is TRBV5-1, the J gene TRBJ2-3; D is unresolved. The chain's CDR3 is CASSLGAVSPLDTQYF. The CDR3 DNA reads TGCGCCAGCAGCTTGGGGGCCGTCTCACCGCTTGATACGCAGTATTTT. Full variable domain (outside the CDR3, taken from reference TRBV5-1 and TRBJ2-3): KAGVTQTPRYLIKTRGQQVTLSCSPISGHRSVSWYQQTPGQGLQFLFEYFSETQRNKGNFPGRFSGRQFSNSRSEMNVSTLELGDSALYLCASSLGAVSPLDTQYFGPGTRLTVL.